This T cell receptor beta chain derives from a study of cytomegalovirus exposure and HLA in healthy donors. Whole-study context: From 150 million to 200 million T cells, an earlier analysis saw 120 million or so unique TCR beta sequences. Whole-study results and caveats: Later on, a genetic analysis was performed. It linked a missense variant in DCLRE1C with V- and J-gene trimming of TCR beta. The authors later found TCR association rates varying by HLA locus, with DRB1 most and HLA-C fewest.

In the PCR, 60 Vbeta and 13 Jbeta primers were used. In the original workflow: Later, an analysis found about 83 million unique TCR beta chains, and around 10 million of these were shared. The assay was immunoSEQ multiplex PCR, and TCRdb's table has in-frame clones only and misses some. The DNA gave D and trimming, while V, J and clone size come from that table. The sample lists 85,000 to 130,000 clones; around four fifths were seen once. The CDR3 spans 14 residues. The V and J ends lost 8 bases and 2 bases, in that order; junction bases with no gene match: 7. Germline-derived CDR1 and CDR2 are LGHNA and YNFKEQ. On this clone itself: Its matching antigen is unknown.

This clonotype originated in a woman aged 40 to 55 in good health and CMV-seronegative. The sequencing input was PBMCs. The V call is TRBV4-2, the J call TRBJ2-3; 7 bases align to TRBD2. The CDR3 reads CASGGGLFTDTQYF. CDR3 nucleotide sequence: TGTGCCAGCGGCGGGGGTCTCTTCACAGATACGCAGTATTTT.